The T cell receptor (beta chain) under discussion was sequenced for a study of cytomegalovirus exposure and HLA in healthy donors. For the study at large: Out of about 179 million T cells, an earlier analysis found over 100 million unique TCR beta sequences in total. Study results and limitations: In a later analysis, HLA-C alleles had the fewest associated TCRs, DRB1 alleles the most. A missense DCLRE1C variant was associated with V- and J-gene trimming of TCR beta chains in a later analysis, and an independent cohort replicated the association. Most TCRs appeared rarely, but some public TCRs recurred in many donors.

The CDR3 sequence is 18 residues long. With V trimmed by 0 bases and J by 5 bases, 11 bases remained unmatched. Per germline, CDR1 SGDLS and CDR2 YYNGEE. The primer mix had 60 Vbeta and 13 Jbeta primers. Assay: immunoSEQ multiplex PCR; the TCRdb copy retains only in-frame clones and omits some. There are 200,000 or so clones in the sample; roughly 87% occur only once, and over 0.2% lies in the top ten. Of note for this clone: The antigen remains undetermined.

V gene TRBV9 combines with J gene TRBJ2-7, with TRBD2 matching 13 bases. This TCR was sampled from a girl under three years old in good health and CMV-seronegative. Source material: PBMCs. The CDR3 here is CASSVEQGRGLAGNEQYF. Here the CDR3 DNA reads TGTGCCAGCAGCGTAGAACAAGGAAGGGGACTAGCGGGGAACGAGCAGTACTTC.